This is a list of T cell receptor beta chains from one sample in a study of T-cell reconstitution after alpha-beta-depleted transplantation in children. TCRdb passed the PCR reads through MiXCR, listing each CDR3 protein once. This repertoire shows over 90,000 distinct CDR3 sequences, roughly 6% found once; its top ten account for approximately 6.6%. Here the sequenced sample was PBMCs, mostly from graft donor cells, taken 60 days after TCRalphabeta/CD19-depleted stem cell transplant. The receptors stem from a female patient between 2 and 10 years old who had a stem cell transplant for Fanconi anemia, so the T cells may come from the graft donor. The CDR3 runs from the conserved cysteine through the conserved F or W. The order of the fields is J gene, V gene, clone size, D gene, CDR3 protein, CDR3 DNA. D genes are given only for firm matches. Size is stated for part of the rows, as once, few or many counts, or as a class when the clone is expanded.

J: TRBJ1-5; V: TRBV20-1; size: many; D: NA; CDR3: CSASNREIGSNQPQHF; DNA: TGCAGTGCTAGTAACAGGGAAATCGGGAGCAATCAGCCCCAGCATTTT
J: TRBJ2-7; V: TRBV15; size: NA; D: TRBD2; CDR3: CATSRDGGDWEEQYF; DNA: TGTGCCACCAGCAGAGATGGGGGGGATTGGGAGGAGCAGTACTTC
J: TRBJ2-3; V: TRBV7-2; size: many; D: TRBD2; CDR3: CASSLGLAGGAQYF; DNA: TGTGCCAGCAGCTTAGGACTAGCGGGAGGGGCGCAGTATTTT
J: TRBJ2-5; V: TRBV28; size: many; D: TRBD1; CDR3: CASRAQGPQETQYF; DNA: TGTGCCAGCAGGGCACAGGGGCCCCAAGAGACCCAGTACTTC
J: TRBJ1-3; V: TRBV15; size: many; D: TRBD1; CDR3: CATSRDIVDRGLGNTIYF; DNA: TGTGCCACCAGCAGAGATATCGTGGACAGGGGGCTCGGAAACACCATATATTTT
J: TRBJ1-1; V: TRBV7-9; size: many; D: NA; CDR3: CASSLLIGQEAFF; DNA: TGTGCCAGCAGCTTACTCATAGGACAGGAAGCTTTCTTT
J: TRBJ2-7; V: TRBV30; size: few; D: NA; CDR3: CAWSTDFSAYEQYF; DNA: TGTGCCTGGAGTACCGATTTTAGCGCCTACGAGCAGTACTTC
J: TRBJ2-2; V: TRBV7-8; size: many; D: NA; CDR3: CASSLYRGTNTGELFF; DNA: TGTGCCAGCAGCTTATATAGGGGAACGAACACCGGGGAGCTGTTTTTT
J: TRBJ2-1; V: TRBV7-3; size: few; D: TRBD2; CDR3: CASSLRWEREPHNEQFF; DNA: TGTGCCAGCAGCTTAAGATGGGAGCGGGAGCCCCACAATGAGCAGTTCTTC
J: TRBJ2-5; V: TRBV12-3/TRBV12-4; size: many; D: NA; CDR3: CASSRGQNLQETQYF; DNA: TGTGCCAGCAGTCGAGGACAGAACCTGCAAGAGACCCAGTACTTC
J: TRBJ2-7; V: TRBV6-6; size: many; D: NA; CDR3: CASSKPGLYEQYF; DNA: TGTGCCAGCAGTAAGCCGGGACTCTACGAGCAGTACTTC
J: TRBJ2-3; V: TRBV30; size: many; D: NA; CDR3: CAWSIWGGTDTQYF; DNA: TGTGCCTGGAGCATCTGGGGGGGCACAGATACGCAGTATTTT
J: TRBJ1-6; V: TRBV30; size: many; D: NA; CDR3: CAWREFNSPLHF; DNA: TGTGCCTGGAGGGAATTTAATTCACCCCTCCACTTT
J: TRBJ2-2; V: TRBV3-1; size: many; D: TRBD1; CDR3: CASSQDPTGGNTGELFF; DNA: TGTGCCAGCAGCCAGGATCCGACAGGGGGCAACACCGGGGAGCTGTTTTTT
J: TRBJ2-7; V: TRBV28; size: many; D: TRBD1; CDR3: CASTEQGVSYEQYF; DNA: TGTGCCAGCACCGAACAGGGGGTATCCTACGAGCAGTACTTC
J: TRBJ2-3; V: TRBV7-2; size: many; D: NA; CDR3: CASSFYTDTQYF; DNA: TGTGCCAGCAGCTTTTATACAGATACGCAGTATTTT